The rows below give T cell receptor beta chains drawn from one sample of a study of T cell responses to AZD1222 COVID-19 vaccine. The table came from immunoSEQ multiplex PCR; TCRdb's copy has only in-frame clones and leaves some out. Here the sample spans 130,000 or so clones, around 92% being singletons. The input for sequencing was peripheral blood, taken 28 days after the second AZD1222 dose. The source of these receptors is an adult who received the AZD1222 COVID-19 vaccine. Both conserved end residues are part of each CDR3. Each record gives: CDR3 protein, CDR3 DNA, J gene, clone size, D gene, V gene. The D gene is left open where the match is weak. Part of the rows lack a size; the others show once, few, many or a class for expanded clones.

CASSPPSSGELFF TGTGCCAGCTCACCGCCGAGCTCCGGGGAGCTGTTTTTT TRBJ2-2 . . TRBV18
CASSSNRDTEAFF TGTGCCAGCAGCTCCAACAGGGACACTGAAGCTTTCTTT TRBJ1-1 . . TRBV11-1
CSVDDSYNEQFF TGCAGCGTTGACGACAGCTACAATGAGCAGTTCTTC TRBJ2-1 . . TRBV29-1
CASSQGAWTEAFF TGTGCCAGCTCACAGGGGGCCTGGACTGAAGCTTTCTTT TRBJ1-1 . TRBD1 TRBV18
CASSFLWGANNSPLHF . TRBJ1-6 . . TRBV11-2
CASSKEAGEGVFF TGTGCCAGCAGCAAAGAGGCGGGGGAGGGGGTGTTTTTT TRBJ1-4 . . TRBV21-1
CASSLGLVNTGELFF TGTGCCAGCAGCCTGGGACTAGTAAACACCGGGGAGCTGTTTTTT TRBJ2-2 . TRBD2 TRBV7-9
CASRKPGGAFSGELFF TGTGCCAGTAGGAAACCAGGGGGCGCGTTCTCCGGGGAGCTGTTTTTT TRBJ2-2 . TRBD1 TRBV19
CASSYSRETNYGYTF TGTGCCAGCAGTTACTCGCGGGAAACTAACTATGGCTACACCTTC TRBJ1-2 . . TRBV6-5
CAWSLSNTIYF TGTGCCTGGAGTCTATCAAACACCATATATTTT TRBJ1-3 . . TRBV30
CASSLFFGSEQYF TGTGCCAGCAGTTTATTCTTTGGGAGCGAGCAGTACTTC TRBJ2-7 . . TRBV12-3/TRBV12-4
CAWALAHYGYTF TGTGCCTGGGCCCTGGCCCACTATGGCTACACCTTC TRBJ1-2 . . TRBV30
CATSRVWGTGISGGLTGELFF TGTGCCACCAGCAGAGTCTGGGGTACGGGCATTAGCGGGGGTCTCACCGGGGAGCTGTTTTTT TRBJ2-2 . TRBD2 TRBV15
CASSVADRGGSGNTIYF TGTGCCAGCAGCGTAGCGGACAGGGGAGGATCTGGAAACACCATATATTTT TRBJ1-3 . TRBD1 TRBV9
CASRKVFGAEPQHF TGTGCCAGCAGGAAAGTTTTTGGGGCTGAGCCCCAGCATTTT TRBJ1-5 . . TRBV6-6
CASSPRGTSVIAKNIQYF TGTGCCAGCTCACCACGCGGGACTAGCGTTATAGCCAAAAACATTCAGTACTTC TRBJ2-4 . TRBD2 TRBV18
CASRFPSSPLHF TGTGCCAGCAGATTCCCCTCTTCACCCCTCCACTTT TRBJ1-6 once . TRBV28
CASTQQAPYGYTF TGTGCCAGTACTCAACAGGCCCCCTATGGCTACACCTTC TRBJ1-2 . . TRBV19
CASSMSRGGWETQYF TGTGCCAGTAGTATGAGCAGGGGAGGATGGGAGACCCAGTACTTC TRBJ2-5 . . TRBV19
CATRHLGTGKINSNQPQHF TGTGCCACCAGGCACCTGGGGACAGGGAAAATCAATAGCAATCAGCCCCAGCATTTT TRBJ1-5 . TRBD1 TRBV24-1
CASSLEWETQYF TGTGCCAGCAGCTTGGAATGGGAGACCCAGTACTTC TRBJ2-5 . . TRBV5-4
CASSVGLVSEQFF TGTGCCAGCAGCGTAGGGCTTGTGAGTGAGCAGTTCTTC TRBJ2-1 . . TRBV9
CASSLGPGAEAFF TGTGCCAGCAGCTTAGGCCCGGGCGCTGAAGCTTTCTTT TRBJ1-1 . . TRBV7-9
CASSQDEAVPSEQFF TGTGCCAGCAGCCAAGACGAGGCAGTCCCCAGTGAGCAGTTCTTC TRBJ2-1 few . TRBV4-2
CASSFEGVGSPLHF TGCGCCAGCAGCTTTGAAGGGGTCGGTTCACCCCTCCACTTT TRBJ1-6 . . TRBV5-1
CAWSHSGDSANTGELFF TGTGCCTGGAGCCACTCGGGGGACTCTGCGAACACCGGGGAGCTGTTTTTT TRBJ2-2 . . TRBV30
CASSWRSEGGTEAFF TGCGCCAGCAGTTGGAGGTCGGAGGGTGGGACTGAAGCTTTCTTT TRBJ1-1 . . TRBV5-1
CASSDSYDLPQYF TGTGCCAGTAGTGACTCCTACGATCTGCCCCAGTACTTC TRBJ2-5 . . TRBV19
CASSLTQGYGYTF TGTGCCAGCAGCTTAACCCAGGGTTATGGCTACACCTTC TRBJ1-2 . . TRBV7-3
CATSALRGTEAFF TGTGCCACCAGCGCCCTCAGGGGGACTGAAGCTTTCTTT TRBJ1-1 . TRBD1 TRBV15
CASSLRGPQFF TGTGCCAGCAGCTTACGGGGACCACAGTTCTTC TRBJ2-1 . . TRBV7-2
CASTPRGSINYGYTF TGTGCCAGCACCCCACGCGGTAGCATTAACTATGGCTACACCTTC TRBJ1-2 . . TRBV27
CASSNWRDRHNQPQHF TGTGCCAGCAGCAATTGGAGGGACAGGCACAATCAGCCCCAGCATTTT TRBJ1-5 . TRBD1 TRBV6-6
CASRSGNTIYF TGTGCCAGTAGGTCTGGAAACACCATATATTTT TRBJ1-3 once . TRBV19
CASKYGAPDTQYF TGCGCCAGCAAGTACGGGGCTCCAGATACGCAGTATTTT TRBJ2-3 . . TRBV5-1
CASSVGYGYTF TGTGCCAGCAGCGTAGGCTATGGCTACACCTTC TRBJ1-2 . . TRBV9
CASSQVVPRQSEAFF TGCGCCAGCAGCCAAGTTGTTCCCCGACAGTCTGAAGCTTTCTTT TRBJ1-1 . . TRBV4-1
CASSRESGDQYF TGTGCCAGCAGCCGAGAATCAGGGGACCAGTACTTC TRBJ2-7 . . TRBV7-9
CASSTYRGPAGNTIYF TGTGCCAGTAGTACCTACAGGGGGCCGGCTGGAAACACCATATATTTT TRBJ1-3 once TRBD1 TRBV19
CASSYNEGTEAFF TGTGCCAGCAGTTACAACGAAGGCACTGAAGCTTTCTTT TRBJ1-1 medium-sized . TRBV6-5
CASSVGPMNTEAFF TGTGCCAGCAGTGTCGGCCCTATGAACACTGAAGCTTTCTTT TRBJ1-1 . . TRBV6-2/TRBV6-3
CASSYYLGLNTEAFF TGTGCCAGCAGTTACTACCTTGGACTGAACACTGAAGCTTTCTTT TRBJ1-1 . . TRBV6-5
CAWSARTSGRTDTQYF TGTGCCTGGAGTGCCCGGACTAGCGGGCGCACAGATACGCAGTATTTT TRBJ2-3 . TRBD2 TRBV30
CASSQGQGARTEAFF TGCGCCAGCAGCCAAGGCCAGGGGGCGCGGACTGAAGCTTTCTTT TRBJ1-1 . TRBD1 TRBV4-1